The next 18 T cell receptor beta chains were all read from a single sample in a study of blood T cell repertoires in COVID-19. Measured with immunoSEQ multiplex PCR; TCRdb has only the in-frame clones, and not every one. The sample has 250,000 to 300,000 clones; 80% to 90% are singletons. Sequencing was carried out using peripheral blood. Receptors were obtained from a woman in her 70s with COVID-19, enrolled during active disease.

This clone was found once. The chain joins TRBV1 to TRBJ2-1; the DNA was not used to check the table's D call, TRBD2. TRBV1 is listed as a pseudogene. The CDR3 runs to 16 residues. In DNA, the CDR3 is TGCACCAGCAGCCAAGATGACTCTAGCGGGAGGGATGAGCAGTTCTTC. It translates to CTSSQDDSSGRDEQFF.

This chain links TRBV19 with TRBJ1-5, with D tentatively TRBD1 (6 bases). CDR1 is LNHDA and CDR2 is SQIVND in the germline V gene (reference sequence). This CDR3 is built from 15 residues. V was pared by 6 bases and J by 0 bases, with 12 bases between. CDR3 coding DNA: TGTGCCAGTAGCAGAGGGGGTTATAGCAATCAGCCCCAGCATTTT. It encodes CASSRGGYSNQPQHF.

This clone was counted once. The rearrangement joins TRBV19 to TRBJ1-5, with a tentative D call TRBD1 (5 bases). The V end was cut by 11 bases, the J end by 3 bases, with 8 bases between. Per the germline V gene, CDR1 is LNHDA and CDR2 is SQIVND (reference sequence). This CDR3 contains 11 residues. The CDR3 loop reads CAAGDNQPQHF. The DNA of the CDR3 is TGTGCCGCGGGGGACAATCAGCCCCAGCATTTT. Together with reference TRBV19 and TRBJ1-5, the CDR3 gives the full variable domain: DGGITQSPKYLFRKEGQNVTLSCEQNLNHDAMYWYRQDPGQGLRLIYYSQIVNDFQKGDIAEGYSVSREKKESFPLTVTSAQKNPTAFYLCAAGDNQPQHFGDGTRLSIL.

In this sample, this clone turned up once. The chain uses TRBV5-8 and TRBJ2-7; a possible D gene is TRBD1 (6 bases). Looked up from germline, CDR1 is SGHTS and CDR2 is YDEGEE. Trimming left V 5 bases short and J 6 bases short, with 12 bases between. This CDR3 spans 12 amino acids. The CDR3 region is CASSRVRGEQYF. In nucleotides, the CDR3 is TGTGCCAGCAGTCGCGTCAGGGGCGAGCAGTACTTC.

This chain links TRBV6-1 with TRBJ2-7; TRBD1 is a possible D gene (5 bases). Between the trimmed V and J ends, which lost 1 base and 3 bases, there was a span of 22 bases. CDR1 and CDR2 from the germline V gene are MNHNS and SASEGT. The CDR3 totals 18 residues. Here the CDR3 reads CASSEERQGRGFVYEQYF. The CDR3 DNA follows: TGTGCCAGCAGTGAAGAAAGGCAGGGTAGGGGCTTTGTCTACGAGCAGTACTTC.

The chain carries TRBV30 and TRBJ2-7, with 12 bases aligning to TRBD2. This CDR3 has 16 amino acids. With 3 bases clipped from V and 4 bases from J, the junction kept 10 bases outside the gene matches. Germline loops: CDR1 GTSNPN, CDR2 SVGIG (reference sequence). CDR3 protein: CAWRTSGSVVFYEQYF. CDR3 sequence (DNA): TGTGCCTGGAGGACTAGCGGGAGCGTCGTTTTTTACGAGCAGTACTTC.

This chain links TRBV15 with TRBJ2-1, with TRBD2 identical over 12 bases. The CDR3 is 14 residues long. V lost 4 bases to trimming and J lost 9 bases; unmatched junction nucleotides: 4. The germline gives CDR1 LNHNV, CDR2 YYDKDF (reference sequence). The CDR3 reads CATSKSGLAGEQFF. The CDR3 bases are TGTGCCACCAGCAAGTCGGGACTAGCGGGTGAGCAGTTCTTC.

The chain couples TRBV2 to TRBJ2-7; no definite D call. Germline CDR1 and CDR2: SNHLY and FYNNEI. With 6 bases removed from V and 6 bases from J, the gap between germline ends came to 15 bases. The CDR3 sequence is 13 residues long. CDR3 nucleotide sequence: TGTGCCAGCAGCCAGTATGAATCGGGCGAGCAGTACTTC. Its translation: CASSQYESGEQYF.

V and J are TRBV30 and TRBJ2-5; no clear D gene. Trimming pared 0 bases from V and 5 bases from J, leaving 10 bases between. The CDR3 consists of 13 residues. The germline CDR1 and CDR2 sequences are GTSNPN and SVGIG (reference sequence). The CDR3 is CAWSVLGSETQYF. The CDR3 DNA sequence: TGTGCCTGGAGTGTACTGGGCTCGGAGACCCAGTACTTC.

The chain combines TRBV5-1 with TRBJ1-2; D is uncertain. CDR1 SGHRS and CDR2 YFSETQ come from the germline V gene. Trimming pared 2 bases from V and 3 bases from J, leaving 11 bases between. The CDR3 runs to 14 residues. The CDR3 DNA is TGCGCCAGCAGCTTTATGCAGGCTGACTATGGCTACACCTTC. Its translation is CASSFMQADYGYTF.

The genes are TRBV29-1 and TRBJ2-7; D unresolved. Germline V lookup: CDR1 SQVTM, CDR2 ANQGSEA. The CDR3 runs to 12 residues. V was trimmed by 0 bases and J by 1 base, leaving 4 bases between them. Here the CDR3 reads CSVEDNSYEQYF. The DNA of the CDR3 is TGCAGCGTTGAAGATAATTCCTACGAGCAGTACTTC.

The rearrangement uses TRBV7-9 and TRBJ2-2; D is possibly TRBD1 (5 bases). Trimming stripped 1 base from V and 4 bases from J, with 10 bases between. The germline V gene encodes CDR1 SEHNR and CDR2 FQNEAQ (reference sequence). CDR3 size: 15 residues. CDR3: CASSLGQGVTGELFF. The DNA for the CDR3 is TGTGCCAGCAGCTTAGGGCAGGGTGTCACCGGGGAGCTGTTTTTT.

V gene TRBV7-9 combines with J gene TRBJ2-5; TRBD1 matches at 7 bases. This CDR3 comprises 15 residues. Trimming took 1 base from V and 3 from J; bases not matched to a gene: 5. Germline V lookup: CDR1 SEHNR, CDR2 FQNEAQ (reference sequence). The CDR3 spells CASSLVRGQKETQYF. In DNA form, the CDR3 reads TGTGCCAGCAGCTTAGTAAGGGGACAGAAAGAGACCCAGTACTTC.

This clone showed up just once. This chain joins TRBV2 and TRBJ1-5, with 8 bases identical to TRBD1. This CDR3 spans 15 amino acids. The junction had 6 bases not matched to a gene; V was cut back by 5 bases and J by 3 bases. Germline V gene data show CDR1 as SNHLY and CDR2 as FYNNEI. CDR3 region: CASSTRTGNNQPQHF. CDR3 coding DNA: TGTGCCAGCAGTACCCGGACAGGGAACAATCAGCCCCAGCATTTT. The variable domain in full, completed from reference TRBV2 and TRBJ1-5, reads EPEVTQTPSHQVTQMGQEVILRCVPISNHLYFYWYRQILGQKVEFLVSFYNNEISEKSEIFDDQFSVERPDGSNFTLKIRSTKLEDSAMYFCASSTRTGNNQPQHFGDGTRLSIL.

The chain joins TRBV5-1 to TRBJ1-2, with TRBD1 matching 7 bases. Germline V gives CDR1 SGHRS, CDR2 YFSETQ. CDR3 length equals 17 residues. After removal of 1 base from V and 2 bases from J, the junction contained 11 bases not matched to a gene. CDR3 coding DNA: TGCGCCAGCAGCTTGTCGTCAGGGGGTATTCGAAACTATGGCTACACCTTC. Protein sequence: CASSLSSGGIRNYGYTF.

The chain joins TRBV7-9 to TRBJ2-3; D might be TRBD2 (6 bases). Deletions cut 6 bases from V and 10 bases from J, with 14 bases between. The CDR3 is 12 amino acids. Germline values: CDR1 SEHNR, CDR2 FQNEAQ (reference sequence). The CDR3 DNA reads TGTGCCAGCAGTAACACCCGGGACTCGCAGTATTTT. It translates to CASSNTRDSQYF. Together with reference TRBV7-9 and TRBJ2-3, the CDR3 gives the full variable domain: DTGVSQNPRHKITKRGQNVTFRCDPISEHNRLYWYRQTLGQGPEFLTYFQNEAQLEKSRLLSDRFSAERPKGSFSTLEIQRTEQGDSAMYLCASSNTRDSQYFGPGTRLTVL.

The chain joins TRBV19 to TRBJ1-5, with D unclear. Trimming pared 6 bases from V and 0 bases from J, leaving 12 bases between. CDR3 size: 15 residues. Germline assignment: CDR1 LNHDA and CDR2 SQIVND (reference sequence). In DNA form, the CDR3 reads TGTGCCAGTAGGGGAGCGGGAGATAGCAATCAGCCCCAGCATTTT. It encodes CASRGAGDSNQPQHF.

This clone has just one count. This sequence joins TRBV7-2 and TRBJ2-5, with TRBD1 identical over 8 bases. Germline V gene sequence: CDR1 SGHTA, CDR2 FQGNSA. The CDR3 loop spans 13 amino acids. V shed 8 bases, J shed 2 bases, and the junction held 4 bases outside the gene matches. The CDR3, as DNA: TGTGCCAGCTCGAGGGACAGGCAAGAGACCCAGTACTTC. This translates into CASSRDRQETQYF.